The entry below gives a single TCR beta chain sequence along with its context. The antigen is unknown. Libraries were made from TCR beta cDNA, and they carried unique molecular identifiers. Via MiXCR, TCRdb re-called the PCR reads, giving one row per CDR3 protein. The sample holds 600,000 to 750,000 distinct CDR3 sequences, 59% seen once. The sample belongs to a study of post-analysis software for immune sequencing data. CDR1 is SGHRS and CDR2 is YFSETQ in the germline V gene. V was shortened by 0 bases and J by 0 bases, with 9 bases between the two germline ends. The CDR3 has 15 amino acids. Regarding the study as a whole: Comparison of patients with controls showed 5 or 6 TRBV segments more frequent in patients, TRBV5-6, TRBV5-1 and TRBV20-1 among them.

The receptor comes from a girl aged 2-9 years with multiple sclerosis. The chain links TRBV5-1 to TRBJ2-5, with D possibly TRBD1 on 6 matching bases. Sequencing input: blood. As DNA, the CDR3 is TGCGCCAGCAGCTTGGCATACAGGGACCAAGAGACCCAGTACTTC. Amino acid sequence: CASSLAYRDQETQYF. The full variable domain, rest sourced from reference TRBV5-1 and TRBJ2-5, is KAGVTQTPRYLIKTRGQQVTLSCSPISGHRSVSWYQQTPGQGLQFLFEYFSETQRNKGNFPGRFSGRQFSNSRSEMNVSTLELGDSALYLCASSLAYRDQETQYFGPGTRLLVL.